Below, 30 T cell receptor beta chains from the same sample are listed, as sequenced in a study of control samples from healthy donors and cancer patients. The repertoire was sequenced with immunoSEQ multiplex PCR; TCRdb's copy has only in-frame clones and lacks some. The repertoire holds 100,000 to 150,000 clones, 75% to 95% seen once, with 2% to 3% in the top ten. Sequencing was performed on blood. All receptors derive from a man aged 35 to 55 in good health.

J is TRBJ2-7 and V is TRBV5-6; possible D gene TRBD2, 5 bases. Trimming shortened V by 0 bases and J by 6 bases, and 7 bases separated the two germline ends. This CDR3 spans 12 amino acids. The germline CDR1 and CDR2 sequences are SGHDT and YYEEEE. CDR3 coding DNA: TGTGCCAGCAGCTTGGGGGCGGGCGAGCAGTACTTC. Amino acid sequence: CASSLGAGEQYF. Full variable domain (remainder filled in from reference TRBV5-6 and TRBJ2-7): DAGVTQSPTHLIKTRGQQVTLRCSPKSGHDTVSWYQQALGQGPQFIFQYYEEEERQRGNFPDRFSGHQFPNYSSELNVNALLLGDSALYLCASSLGAGEQYFGPGTRLTVT.

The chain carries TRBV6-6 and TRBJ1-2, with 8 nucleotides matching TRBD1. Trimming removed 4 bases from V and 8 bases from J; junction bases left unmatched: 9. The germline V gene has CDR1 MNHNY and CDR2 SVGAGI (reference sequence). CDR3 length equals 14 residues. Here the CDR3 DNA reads TGTGCCAGCAGTTCGACAGGGGAGGGATACGGCTACACCTTC. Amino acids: CASSSTGEGYGYTF.

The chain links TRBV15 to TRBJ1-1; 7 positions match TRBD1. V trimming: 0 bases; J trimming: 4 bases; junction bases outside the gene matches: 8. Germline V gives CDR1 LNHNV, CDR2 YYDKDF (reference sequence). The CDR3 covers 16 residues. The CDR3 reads CATSRDPGGMGTEAFF. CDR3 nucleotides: TGTGCCACCAGCAGAGACCCAGGGGGGATGGGCACTGAAGCTTTCTTT.

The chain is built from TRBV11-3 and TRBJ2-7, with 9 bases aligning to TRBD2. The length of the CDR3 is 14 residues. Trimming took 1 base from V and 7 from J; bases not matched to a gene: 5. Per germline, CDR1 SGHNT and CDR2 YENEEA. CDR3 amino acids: CASSLGGLASEQYF. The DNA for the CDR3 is TGTGCCAGCAGCTTAGGGGGACTAGCAAGTGAGCAGTACTTC.

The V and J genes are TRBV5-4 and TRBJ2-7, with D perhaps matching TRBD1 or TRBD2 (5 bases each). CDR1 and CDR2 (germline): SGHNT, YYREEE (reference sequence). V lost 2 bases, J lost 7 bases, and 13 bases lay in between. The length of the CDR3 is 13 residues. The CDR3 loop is CASSFPGWGEQYF. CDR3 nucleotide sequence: TGTGCCAGCAGCTTTCCCGGTTGGGGGGAGCAGTACTTC. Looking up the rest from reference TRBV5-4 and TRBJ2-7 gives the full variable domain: ETGVTQSPTHLIKTRGQQVTLRCSSQSGHNTVSWYQQALGQGPQFIFQYYREEENGRGNFPPRFSGLQFPNYSSELNVNALELDDSALYLCASSFPGWGEQYFGPGTRLTVT.

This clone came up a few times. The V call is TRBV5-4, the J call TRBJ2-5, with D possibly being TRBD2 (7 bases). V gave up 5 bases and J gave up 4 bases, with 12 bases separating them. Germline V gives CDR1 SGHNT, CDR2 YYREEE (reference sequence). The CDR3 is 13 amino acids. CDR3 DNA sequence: TGTGCCAGCAGTACTCGGGGGGCAGAGACCCAGTACTTC. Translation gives CASSTRGAETQYF.

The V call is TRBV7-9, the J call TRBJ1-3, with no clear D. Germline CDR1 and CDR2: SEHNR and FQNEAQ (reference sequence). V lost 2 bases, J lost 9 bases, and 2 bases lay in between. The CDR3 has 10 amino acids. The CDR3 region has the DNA TGTGCCAGCAGCTTAACCACCATATATTTT. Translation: CASSLTTIYF.

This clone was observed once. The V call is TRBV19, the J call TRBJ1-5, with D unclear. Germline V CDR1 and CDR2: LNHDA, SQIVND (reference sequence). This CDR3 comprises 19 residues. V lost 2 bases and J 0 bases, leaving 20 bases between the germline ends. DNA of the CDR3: TGTGCCAGTAGTATAACTAGGCCCGGGATGGAACATAGCAATCAGCCCCAGCATTTT. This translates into CASSITRPGMEHSNQPQHF. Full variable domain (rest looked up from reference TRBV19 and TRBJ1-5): DGGITQSPKYLFRKEGQNVTLSCEQNLNHDAMYWYRQDPGQGLRLIYYSQIVNDFQKGDIAEGYSVSREKKESFPLTVTSAQKNPTAFYLCASSITRPGMEHSNQPQHFGDGTRLSIL.

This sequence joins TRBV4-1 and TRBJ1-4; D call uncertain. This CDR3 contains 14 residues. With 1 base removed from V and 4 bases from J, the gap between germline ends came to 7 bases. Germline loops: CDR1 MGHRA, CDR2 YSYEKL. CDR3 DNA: TGCGCCAGCAGCCAAGTGCCCGGTAATGAAAAACTGTTTTTT. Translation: CASSQVPGNEKLFF.

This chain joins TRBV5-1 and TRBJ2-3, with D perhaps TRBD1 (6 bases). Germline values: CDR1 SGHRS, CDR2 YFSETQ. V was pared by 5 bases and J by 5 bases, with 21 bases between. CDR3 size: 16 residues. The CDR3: CASSPEMRGWGDTQYF. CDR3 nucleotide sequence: TGCGCCAGCAGTCCCGAAATGAGGGGGTGGGGAGATACGCAGTATTTT.

CDR3 in amino acids: CASSPVRGQNTQYF. In DNA, the CDR3 is TGTGCCAGCTCACCGGTAAGGGGGCAAAATACGCAGTATTTT. The J gene is TRBJ2-3, the V gene TRBV18, with 7 bases that match TRBD1. V lost 3 bases, J lost 7 bases, and 7 bases stayed unmatched. Germline-derived CDR1 and CDR2 are KGHSH and LQKENI. The CDR3 has 14 amino acids.

This CDR3 reads CASSFRALGETQYF. The DNA for the CDR3 is TGTGCCAGCAGTTTTCGGGCGTTAGGGGAGACCCAGTACTTC. The chain couples TRBV27 to TRBJ2-5; D uncertain. The germline gives CDR1 MNHEY, CDR2 SMNVEV (reference sequence). V lost 3 bases and J 5 bases, leaving 13 bases between the germline ends. The CDR3 loop spans 14 amino acids.

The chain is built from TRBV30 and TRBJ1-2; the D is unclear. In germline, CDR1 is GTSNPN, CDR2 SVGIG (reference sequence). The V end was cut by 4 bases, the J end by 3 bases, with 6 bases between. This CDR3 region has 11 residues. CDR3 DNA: TGTGCCTGGACGACCGACTATGGCTACACCTTC. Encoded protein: CAWTTDYGYTF. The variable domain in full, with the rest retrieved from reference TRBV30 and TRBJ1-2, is SQTIHQWPATLVQPVGSPLSLECTVEGTSNPNLYWYRQAAGRGLQLLFYSVGIGQISSEVPQNLSASRPQDRQFILSSKKLLLSDSGFYLCAWTTDYGYTFGSGTRLTVV.

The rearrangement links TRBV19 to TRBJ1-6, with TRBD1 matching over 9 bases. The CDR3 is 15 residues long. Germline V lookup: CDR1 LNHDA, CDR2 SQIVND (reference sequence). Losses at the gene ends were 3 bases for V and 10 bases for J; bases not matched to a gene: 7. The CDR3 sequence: CASSIGGQGMSPLHF. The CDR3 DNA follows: TGTGCCAGTAGTATTGGGGGACAGGGAATGTCACCCCTCCACTTT.

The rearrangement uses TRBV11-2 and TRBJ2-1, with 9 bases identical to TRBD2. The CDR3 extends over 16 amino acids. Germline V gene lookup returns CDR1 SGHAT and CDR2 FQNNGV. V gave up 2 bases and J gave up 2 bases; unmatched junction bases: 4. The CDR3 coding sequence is TGTGCCAGCAGCTTAACCAGCGGGGGGCCCTACAATGAGCAGTTCTTC. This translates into CASSLTSGGPYNEQFF.

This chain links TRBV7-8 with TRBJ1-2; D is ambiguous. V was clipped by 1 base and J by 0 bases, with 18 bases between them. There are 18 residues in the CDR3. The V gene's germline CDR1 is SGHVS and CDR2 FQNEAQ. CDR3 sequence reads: CASSLGRGRGTTNYGYTF. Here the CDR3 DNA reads TGTGCCAGCAGCTTAGGGCGAGGCAGAGGCACTACTAACTATGGCTACACCTTC.

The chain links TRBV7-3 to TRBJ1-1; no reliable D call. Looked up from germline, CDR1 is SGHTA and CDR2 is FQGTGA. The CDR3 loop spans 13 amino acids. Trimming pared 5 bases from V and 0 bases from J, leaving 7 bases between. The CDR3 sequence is CASSRTVNTEAFF. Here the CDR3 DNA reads TGTGCCAGCAGCCGGACGGTGAACACTGAAGCTTTCTTT.

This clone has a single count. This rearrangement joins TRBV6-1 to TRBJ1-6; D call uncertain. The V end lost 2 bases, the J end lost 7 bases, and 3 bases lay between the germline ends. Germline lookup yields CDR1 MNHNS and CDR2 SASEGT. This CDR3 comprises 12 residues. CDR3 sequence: CASSELNSPLHF. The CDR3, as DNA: TGTGCCAGCAGTGAACTAAATTCACCCCTCCACTTT.

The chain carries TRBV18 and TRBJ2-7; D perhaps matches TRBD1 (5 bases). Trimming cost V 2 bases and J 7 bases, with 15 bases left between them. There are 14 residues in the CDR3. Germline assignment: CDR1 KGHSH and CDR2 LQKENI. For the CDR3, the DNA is TGTGCCAGCTCACCAACGGCAGGGTATTGGGAGCAGTACTTC. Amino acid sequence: CASSPTAGYWEQYF.

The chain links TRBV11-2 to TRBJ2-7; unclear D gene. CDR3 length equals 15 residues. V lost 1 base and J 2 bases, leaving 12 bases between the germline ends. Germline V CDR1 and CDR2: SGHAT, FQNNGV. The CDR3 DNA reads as TGTGCCAGCAGCTTAGGCAGGTCAGGCCCCTACGAGCAGTACTTC. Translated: CASSLGRSGPYEQYF.

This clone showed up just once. The CDR3: CASSVWAGGLPDTQYF. In DNA, the CDR3 is TGTGCCAGCAGCGTATGGGCGGGGGGTTTACCAGATACGCAGTATTTT. This chain uses TRBV9 with TRBJ2-3; 8 bases are shared with TRBD2. The CDR3 has 16 residues. V lost 1 base and J lost 4; bases outside the gene matches: 8. Germline CDR1 reads SGDLS; CDR2 reads YYNGEE. The full variable domain, its missing parts supplied by reference TRBV9 and TRBJ2-3, is DSGVTQTPKHLITATGQRVTLRCSPRSGDLSVYWYQQSLDQGLQFLIQYYNGEERAKGNILERFSAQQFPDLHSELNLSSLELGDSALYFCASSVWAGGLPDTQYFGPGTRLTVL.

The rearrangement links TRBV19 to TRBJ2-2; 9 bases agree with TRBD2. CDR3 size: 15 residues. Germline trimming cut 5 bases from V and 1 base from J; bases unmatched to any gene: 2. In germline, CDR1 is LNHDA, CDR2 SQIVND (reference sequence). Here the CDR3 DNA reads TGTGCCAGTAGTGCGGGGGGGCGGAACACCGGGGAGCTGTTTTTT. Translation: CASSAGGRNTGELFF. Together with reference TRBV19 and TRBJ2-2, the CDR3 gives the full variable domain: DGGITQSPKYLFRKEGQNVTLSCEQNLNHDAMYWYRQDPGQGLRLIYYSQIVNDFQKGDIAEGYSVSREKKESFPLTVTSAQKNPTAFYLCASSAGGRNTGELFFGEGSRLTVL.

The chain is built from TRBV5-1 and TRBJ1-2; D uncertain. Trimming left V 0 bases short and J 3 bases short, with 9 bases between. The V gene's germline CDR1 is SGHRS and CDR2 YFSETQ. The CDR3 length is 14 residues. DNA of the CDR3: TGCGCCAGCAGCTTGGGGGGTGATGACTATGGCTACACCTTC. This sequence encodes CASSLGGDDYGYTF.

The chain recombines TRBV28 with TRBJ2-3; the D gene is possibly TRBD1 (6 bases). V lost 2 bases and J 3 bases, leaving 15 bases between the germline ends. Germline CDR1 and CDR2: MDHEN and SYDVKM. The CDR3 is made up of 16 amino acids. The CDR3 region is CASSLIQGIGTDTQYF. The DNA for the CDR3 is TGTGCCAGCAGTTTAATTCAGGGGATCGGTACAGATACGCAGTATTTT.

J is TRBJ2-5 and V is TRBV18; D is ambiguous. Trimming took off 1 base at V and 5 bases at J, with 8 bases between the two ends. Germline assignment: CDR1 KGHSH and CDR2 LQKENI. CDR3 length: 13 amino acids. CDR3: CASSPLPEETQYF. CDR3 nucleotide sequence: TGTGCCAGCTCACCACTCCCTGAGGAGACCCAGTACTTC.

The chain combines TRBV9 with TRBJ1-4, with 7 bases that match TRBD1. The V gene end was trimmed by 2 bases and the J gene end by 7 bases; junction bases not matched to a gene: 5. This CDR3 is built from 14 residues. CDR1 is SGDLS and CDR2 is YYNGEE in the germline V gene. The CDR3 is CASSVRDSPEKLFF. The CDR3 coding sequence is TGTGCCAGCAGCGTTCGGGACAGCCCTGAAAAACTGTTTTTT.

The CDR3: CASTDRMRQNTEAFF. The CDR3 DNA reads as TGTGCCAGCACCGATCGGATGCGTCAGAACACTGAAGCTTTCTTT. This chain connects TRBV6-6 to TRBJ1-1; unclear D gene. The V gene lost 7 bases and the J gene lost 1 base, with 16 bases spanning the gap. CDR3 length: 15 residues. Germline loops: CDR1 MNHNY, CDR2 SVGAGI (reference sequence).

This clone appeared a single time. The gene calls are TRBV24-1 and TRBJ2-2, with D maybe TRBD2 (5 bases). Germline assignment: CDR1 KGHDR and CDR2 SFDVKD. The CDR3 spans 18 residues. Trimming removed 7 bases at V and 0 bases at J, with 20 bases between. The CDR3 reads CATSGTLTGDANTGELFF. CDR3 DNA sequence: TGTGCCACCAGCGGAACTTTAACCGGGGATGCGAACACCGGGGAGCTGTTTTTT.

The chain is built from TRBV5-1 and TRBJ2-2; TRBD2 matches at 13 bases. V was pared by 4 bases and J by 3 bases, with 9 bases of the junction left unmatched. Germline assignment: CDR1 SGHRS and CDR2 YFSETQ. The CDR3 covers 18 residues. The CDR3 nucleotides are TGCGCCAGCAGCCCACTAGCGGGGGGGATTCGAGACACCGGGGAGCTGTTTTTT. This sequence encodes CASSPLAGGIRDTGELFF.

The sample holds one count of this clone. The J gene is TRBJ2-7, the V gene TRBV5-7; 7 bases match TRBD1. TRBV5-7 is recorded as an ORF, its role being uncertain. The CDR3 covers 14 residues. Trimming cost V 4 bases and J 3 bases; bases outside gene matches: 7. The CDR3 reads CASSSDRVLYEQYF. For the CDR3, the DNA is TGTGCCAGCAGCAGCGACAGGGTCCTCTACGAGCAGTACTTC.